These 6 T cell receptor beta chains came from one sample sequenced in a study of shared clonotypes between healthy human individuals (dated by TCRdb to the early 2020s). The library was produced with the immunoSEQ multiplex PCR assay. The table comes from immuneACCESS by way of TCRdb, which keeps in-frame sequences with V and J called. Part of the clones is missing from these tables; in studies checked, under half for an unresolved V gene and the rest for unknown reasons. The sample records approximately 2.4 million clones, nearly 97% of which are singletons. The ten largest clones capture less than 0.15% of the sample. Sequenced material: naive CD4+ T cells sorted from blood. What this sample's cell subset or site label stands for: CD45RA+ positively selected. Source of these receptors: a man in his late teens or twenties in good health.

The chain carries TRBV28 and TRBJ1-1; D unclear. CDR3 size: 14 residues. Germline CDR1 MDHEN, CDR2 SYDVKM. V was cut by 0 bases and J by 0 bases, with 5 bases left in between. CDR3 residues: CASSLWRLNTEAFF. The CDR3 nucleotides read TGTGCCAGCAGTTTATGGCGGTTGAACACTGAAGCTTTCTTT.

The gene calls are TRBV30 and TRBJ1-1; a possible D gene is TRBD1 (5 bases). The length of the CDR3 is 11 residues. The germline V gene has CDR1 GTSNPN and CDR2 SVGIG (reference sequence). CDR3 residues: CCQGKNTEAFF. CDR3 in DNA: TGTTGTCAGGGAAAGAACACTGAAGCTTTCTTT.

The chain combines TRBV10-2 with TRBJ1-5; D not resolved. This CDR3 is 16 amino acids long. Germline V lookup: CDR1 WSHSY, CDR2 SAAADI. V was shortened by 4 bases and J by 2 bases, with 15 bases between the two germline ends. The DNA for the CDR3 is TGCGCCAGCAGTGGGGCCTGGCAGAGAGGCAATCAGCCCCAGCATTTT. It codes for CASSGAWQRGNQPQHF.

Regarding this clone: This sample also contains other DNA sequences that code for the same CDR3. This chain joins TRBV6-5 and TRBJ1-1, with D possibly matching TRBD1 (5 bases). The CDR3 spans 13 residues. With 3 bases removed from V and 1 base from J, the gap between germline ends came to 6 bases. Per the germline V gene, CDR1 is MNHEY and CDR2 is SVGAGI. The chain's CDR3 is CASSYQGNTEAFF. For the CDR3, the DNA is TGTGCCAGCAGTTATCAGGGGAACACTGAAGCTTTCTTT.

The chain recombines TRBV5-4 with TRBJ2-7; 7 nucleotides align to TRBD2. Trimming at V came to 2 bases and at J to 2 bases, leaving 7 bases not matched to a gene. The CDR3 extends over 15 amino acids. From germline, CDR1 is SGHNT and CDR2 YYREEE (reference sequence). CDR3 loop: CASSFKERGTYEQYF. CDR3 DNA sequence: TGTGCCAGCAGCTTCAAGGAGCGGGGAACCTACGAGCAGTACTTC.

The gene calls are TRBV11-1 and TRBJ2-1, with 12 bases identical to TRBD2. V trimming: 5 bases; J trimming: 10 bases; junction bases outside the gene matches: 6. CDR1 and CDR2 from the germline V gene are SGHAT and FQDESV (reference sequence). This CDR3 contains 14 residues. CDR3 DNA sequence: TGTGCCAGCAGCCCTAGCGGGGGGGCATGGGAGCAGTTCTTC. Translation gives CASSPSGGAWEQFF. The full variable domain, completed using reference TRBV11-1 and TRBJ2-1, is EAEVAQSPRYKITEKSQAVAFWCDPISGHATLYWYRQILGQGPELLVQFQDESVVDDSQLPKDRFSAERLKGVDSTLKIQPAELGDSAMYLCASSPSGGAWEQFFGPGTRLTVL.